This TCR beta chain was identified during a study of blood T cell repertoires in COVID-19. In the original workflow: By means of reference gene primer amplification, nucleated cell counts were estimated. Sequenced by immunoSEQ multiplex PCR; TCRdb stores in-frame clones only, minus some. From that table come the V and J calls and clone size; the DNA was used to work out D and trimming. Among 250,000 to 350,000 clones, around 90% were seen once, and the ten largest hold 3.5% to 4.5%. The CDR3 covers 14 residues. V was trimmed by 4 bases and J by 4 bases, leaving 13 bases between them. Germline CDR1 is MNHEY and CDR2 is SMNVEV (reference sequence).

The sample taken for sequencing was PBMCs or T cells enriched from blood (not recorded which). The receptor was isolated from a woman aged 18-30 years with acute COVID-19. This sequence joins TRBV27 and TRBJ1-2, with D perhaps TRBD1 (6 bases). This chain's CDR3 is CASSSQQGAYGYTF. The CDR3, as DNA: TGTGCCAGCAGTTCCCAACAGGGAGCCTATGGCTACACCTTC.